Below are 3 T cell receptor beta chains sequenced from a single sample in a study of regulatory T cells in long-lasting Graves disease. Time point described: persistent/refractory GD, antithyroid drugs over 5 years with positive TRAb. The TCR library used RNA extracted from PBMCs. Relying on iRepertoire HTBI primers and Arm-PCR of CDR3 regions, the team built TCR beta libraries. TCRdb passed the multiplex PCR reads through MiXCR, listing each CDR3 protein once. The table lists about 660,000 distinct CDR3 sequences, 25% to 30% of them singletons. The sequences come from peripheral blood mononuclear cells (PBMCs), collected when the disease was refractory, from a patient treated with antithyroid drugs. Receptors were obtained from a female donor with Graves disease.

The rearrangement links TRBV20-1 to TRBJ1-5; D possibly corresponds to TRBD1 (5 bases). Germline lookup yields CDR1 DFQATT and CDR2 SNEGSKA (reference sequence). The ends were cut back, 0 bases at V and 7 bases at J, with 25 bases in the middle. This CDR3 comprises 18 residues. CDR3 amino acids: CSARDSSGDGGRRQPQHF. Written as DNA, the CDR3 is TGCAGTGCTAGAGATTCGAGCGGGGACGGGGGAAGAAGGCAGCCCCAGCATTTT.

This chain uses TRBV12-5 with TRBJ1-5; D ambiguous. This CDR3 spans 15 amino acids. V was cut by 2 bases and J by 4 bases, with 12 bases left in between. Germline V gene sequence: CDR1 LGHNT, CDR2 FRNRAP. CDR3 residues: CASGLPKNLNQPQHF. The CDR3 bases are TGTGCTAGTGGTTTGCCCAAAAATCTAAATCAGCCCCAGCATTTT. The full variable domain, completed using reference TRBV12-5 and TRBJ1-5, is DARVTQTPRHKVTEMGQEVTMRCQPILGHNTVFWYRQTMMQGLELLAYFRNRAPLDDSGMPKDRFSAEMPDATLATLKIQPSEPRDSAVYFCASGLPKNLNQPQHFGDGTRLSIL.

The chain links TRBV19 to TRBJ1-5; TRBD1 might be the D (6 bases). The CDR3 spans 14 residues. The V gene's germline CDR1 is LNHDA and CDR2 SQIVND (reference sequence). With 10 bases removed from V and 4 bases from J, the gap between germline ends came to 17 bases. CDR3 nucleotide sequence: TGTGCCACAAGGGGCCAGGGGAGGAATCAGCCCCAGCATTTT. Amino acid sequence: CATRGQGRNQPQHF. The entire variable domain, with the rest obtained from reference TRBV19 and TRBJ1-5, is as follows: DGGITQSPKYLFRKEGQNVTLSCEQNLNHDAMYWYRQDPGQGLRLIYYSQIVNDFQKGDIAEGYSVSREKKESFPLTVTSAQKNPTAFYLCATRGQGRNQPQHFGDGTRLSIL.